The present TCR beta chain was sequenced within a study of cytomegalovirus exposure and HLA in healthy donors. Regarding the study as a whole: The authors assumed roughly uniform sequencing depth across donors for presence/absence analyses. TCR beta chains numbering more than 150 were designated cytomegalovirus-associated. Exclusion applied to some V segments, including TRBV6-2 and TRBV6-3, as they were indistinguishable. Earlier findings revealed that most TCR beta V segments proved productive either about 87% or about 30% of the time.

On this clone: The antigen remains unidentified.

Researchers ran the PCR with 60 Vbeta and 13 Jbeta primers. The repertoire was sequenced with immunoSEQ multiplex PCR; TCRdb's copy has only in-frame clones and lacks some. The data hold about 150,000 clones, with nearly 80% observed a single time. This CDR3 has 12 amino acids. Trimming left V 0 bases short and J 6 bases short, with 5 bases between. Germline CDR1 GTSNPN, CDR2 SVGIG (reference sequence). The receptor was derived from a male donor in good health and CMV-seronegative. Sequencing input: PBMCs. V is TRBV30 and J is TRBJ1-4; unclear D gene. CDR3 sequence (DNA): TGTGCCTGGAGTGTAAACTATGAAAAACTGTTTTTT. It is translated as CAWSVNYEKLFF.